The sample holds a few counts of the clone carrying this TCR beta chain. Its specificity is unknown. The data belong to a study of blood T cells in healthy people across ages. Findings of the study overall: When one million T cells were used, diversity estimates were thought to be underestimates. Naive and antigen-experienced cells were not separated, limiting conclusive comparison.

This CDR3 comprises 12 residues. V was pared by 10 bases and J by 5 bases, with 14 bases between. CDR1 and CDR2 (germline): MNHEY, SMNVEV (reference sequence). Primers used in a second PCR of about 6 to 11 cycles were a sample-barcoded 5' primer and a J-beta primer mix. Each single sample gave us at least 2.5 million CDR3-containing paired-end reads. TCRdb re-called the 5' RACE reads with MiXCR, one entry per CDR3 protein. The sample holds over 1,300,000 distinct CDR3 sequences, almost 60% seen once. Samples had at least 6.5 million PBMCs isolated from them. The sample taken for sequencing was blood. The chain employs TRBV27 and TRBJ2-5; D possibly matches TRBD1 or TRBD2 (6 bases each). The TCR sequence derives from a man between 18 and 35 years old in good health. The CDR3 protein is CAIPEGVETQYF. CDR3 nucleotides: TGTGCCATCCCGGAGGGGGTGGAGACCCAGTACTTC.